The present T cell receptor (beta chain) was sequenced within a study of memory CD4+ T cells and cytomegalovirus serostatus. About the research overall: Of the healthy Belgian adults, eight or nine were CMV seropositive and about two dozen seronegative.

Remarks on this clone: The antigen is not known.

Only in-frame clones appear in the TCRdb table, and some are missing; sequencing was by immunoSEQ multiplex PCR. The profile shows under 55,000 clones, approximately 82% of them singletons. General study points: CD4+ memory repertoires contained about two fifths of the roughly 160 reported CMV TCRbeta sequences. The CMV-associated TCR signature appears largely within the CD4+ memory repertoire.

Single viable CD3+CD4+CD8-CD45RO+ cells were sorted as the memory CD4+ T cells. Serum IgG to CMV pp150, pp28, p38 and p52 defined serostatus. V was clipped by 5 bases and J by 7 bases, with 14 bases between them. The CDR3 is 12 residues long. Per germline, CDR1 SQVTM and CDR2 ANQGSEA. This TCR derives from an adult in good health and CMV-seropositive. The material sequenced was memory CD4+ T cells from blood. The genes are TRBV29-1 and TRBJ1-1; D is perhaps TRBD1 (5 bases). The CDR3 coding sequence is TGCAGCGTTCACCCCGGGACCTATGAAGCTTTCTTT. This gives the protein CSVHPGTYEAFF.